This entry lists 4 T cell receptor beta chains sequenced from one sample in a study of siplizumab effects on memory and regulatory T cells. Sequenced by immunoSEQ multiplex PCR; TCRdb stores in-frame clones only, minus some. This sample carries under 95,000 clones, approximately 93% of them seen once, and the ten largest clones take around 0.3%. Sequenced sample: non-Treg CD4+ T cells sorted from blood. These receptors were obtained from a human donor in good health.

V is TRBV18 and J is TRBJ2-1, with D tentatively TRBD2 (5 bases). Germline lookup yields CDR1 KGHSH and CDR2 LQKENI. This CDR3 comprises 14 residues. Trimming shortened V by 3 bases and J by 8 bases, and 14 bases separated the two germline ends. The CDR3 loop is CASSPDLVSDEQFF. The CDR3 bases are TGTGCCAGCTCACCCGATCTTGTTAGCGATGAGCAGTTCTTC.

The chain carries TRBV5-1 and TRBJ2-1; 10 nucleotides match TRBD2. Per germline, CDR1 SGHRS and CDR2 YFSETQ. The CDR3 spans 16 residues. V shed 3 bases, J shed 3 bases, and the junction held 6 bases outside the gene matches. The CDR3 DNA reads as TGCGCCAGCAGCTCGATACTAGCGGGACACTACAATGAGCAGTTCTTC. It translates to CASSSILAGHYNEQFF.

Comment on this clone: This likely comes from a read error, as the CDR3 has no conserved phenylalanine or tryptophan at its end. The DNA is omitted, as the CDR3 cannot be located on it reliably, and the CDR3 follows TCRdb's listing. The chain couples TRBV20-1 to TRBJ1-1. The length of the CDR3 is 11 amino acids, counting both ends. Germline CDR1 reads DFQATT; CDR2 reads SNEGSKA (reference sequence). This chain's CDR3 is CSASEFGLPAV.

The chain combines TRBV6-6 with TRBJ1-1; D unclear. Trimming took 4 bases from V and 1 from J, leaving 7 bases between them. In germline, CDR1 is MNHNY, CDR2 SVGAGI (reference sequence). This CDR3 has 13 residues. CDR3 protein: CASSSTSNTEAFF. DNA of the CDR3: TGTGCCAGCAGTTCCACATCGAACACTGAAGCTTTCTTT.